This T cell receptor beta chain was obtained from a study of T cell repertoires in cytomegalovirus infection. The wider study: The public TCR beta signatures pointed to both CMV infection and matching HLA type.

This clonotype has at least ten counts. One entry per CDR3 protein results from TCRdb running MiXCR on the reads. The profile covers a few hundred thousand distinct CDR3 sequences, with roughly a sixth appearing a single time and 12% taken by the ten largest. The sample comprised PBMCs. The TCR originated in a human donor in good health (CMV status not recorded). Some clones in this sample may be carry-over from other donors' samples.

The CDR3 nucleotides read TGTGCCAGTACCAGACAGGGGAGAGTAGAAGAGACCCAGTACTTC. It translates to CASTRQGRVEETQYF. The chain joins TRBV6-1 to TRBJ2-5, with 8 bases lining up with TRBD1. The trim removed 9 bases at V and 3 bases at J, leaving 12 bases unmatched. CDR1 is MNHNS and CDR2 is SASEGT in the germline V gene. This CDR3 has 15 residues.